Presented here are 23 T cell receptor beta chains from one specimen sequenced in a study of neurological immune-mediated disorders. From the 5' RACE reads, TCRdb called clonotypes with MiXCR, one entry per CDR3 protein. Among some 19,000 distinct CDR3 sequences, roughly 14% were seen once, and the ten largest hold more than 14%. The specimen sequenced was PBMCs. These receptors were obtained from a female donor with HTLV-1-associated myelopathy (HAM/TSP).

This clonotype was observed many times. The chain combines TRBV5-5 with TRBJ2-2, with TRBD1 identical over 8 bases. V dropped 2 bases and J dropped 1; count of bases not matched to a gene: 7. The CDR3 runs 17 residues. CDR1 is SGHKS, CDR2 YYEKEE, per germline (reference sequence). The CDR3 DNA reads TGTGCCAGCAGCTTACGACAGGGGCTGATGAACACCGGGGAGCTGTTTTTT. Translation: CASSLRQGLMNTGELFF.

The chain combines TRBV7-6 with TRBJ1-1, with D uncertain. Germline V gene data show CDR1 as SGHVS and CDR2 as FNYEAQ. This CDR3 is 8 amino acids long. This chain's CDR3 is CAGTEAFF. CDR3 nucleotides: TGTGCGGGCACTGAAGCTTTCTTT.

This clonotype was recorded at least ten times. This chain joins TRBV20-1 and TRBJ1-4, with TRBD1 identical over 8 bases. This CDR3 is 13 amino acids long. Unmatched junction bases numbered 8, after V lost 6 bases and J lost 8 bases. Germline CDR1 DFQATT, CDR2 SNEGSKA (reference sequence). CDR3 region: CSAPRTGQEKLFF. The CDR3 DNA reads TGCAGTGCGCCTCGGACAGGGCAAGAAAAACTGTTTTTT.

The chain combines TRBV7-9 with TRBJ2-5; D not certain. Trimming removed 1 base from V and 3 bases from J, with 6 bases in between. The CDR3 runs to 13 residues. Germline CDR1 and CDR2: SEHNR and FQNEAQ (reference sequence). This chain's CDR3 is CASSLEYEETQYF. The CDR3 DNA reads as TGTGCCAGCAGCTTAGAATACGAAGAGACCCAGTACTTC.

This clonotype was counted many times. V is TRBV2 and J is TRBJ2-5; TRBD2 matches 16 bases. This CDR3 is built from 19 residues. Germline-derived CDR1 and CDR2 are SNHLY and FYNNEI. J lost 2 bases, V lost 0 bases, and 6 bases had no gene match. The CDR3 region has the DNA TGTGCCAGCAGTGAAGCGTTGTGGGGACTAGCGGGGGGGCAAGAGACCCAGTACTTC. It specifies CASSEALWGLAGGQETQYF.

This clonotype was recorded at least ten times. The rearrangement uses TRBV11-2 and TRBJ2-7; TRBD1 might be the D (6 bases). The CDR3 has 15 amino acids. V lost 1 base and J 11 bases, leaving 21 bases between the germline ends. Germline CDR1 and CDR2: SGHAT and FQNNGV. The CDR3 sequence: CASSLGEGQHWSKYF. The CDR3 DNA is TGTGCCAGCAGCTTAGGTGAGGGACAACACTGGAGCAAGTACTTC.

V gene TRBV5-1 combines with J gene TRBJ1-1; 7 bases line up with TRBD1. Germline loops: CDR1 SGHRS, CDR2 YFSETQ. The CDR3 length is 14 residues. V lost 2 bases, J lost 5 bases, and 6 bases stayed unmatched. CDR3 residues: CASSFRGGQTEAFF. The CDR3 DNA reads as TGCGCCAGCAGCTTCAGGGGGGGACAGACTGAAGCTTTCTTT. The complete variable domain, with remaining parts taken from reference TRBV5-1 and TRBJ1-1, reads KAGVTQTPRYLIKTRGQQVTLSCSPISGHRSVSWYQQTPGQGLQFLFEYFSETQRNKGNFPGRFSGRQFSNSRSEMNVSTLELGDSALYLCASSFRGGQTEAFFGQGTRLTVV.

Many counts were recorded for this clonotype. The chain uses TRBV7-2 and TRBJ2-3; 7 bases match TRBD2. V lost 4 bases to trimming and J lost 2 bases; unmatched junction nucleotides: 9. This CDR3 has 16 amino acids. The germline gives CDR1 SGHTA, CDR2 FQGNSA. CDR3 loop: CASSWGGSRDTDTQYF. Written as DNA, the CDR3 is TGTGCCAGCAGCTGGGGGGGGTCAAGAGACACAGATACGCAGTATTTT.

This clonotype was seen many times. The rearrangement joins TRBV20-1 to TRBJ2-7; no clear D gene. The CDR3 is 12 amino acids. CDR1 DFQATT and CDR2 SNEGSKA come from the germline V gene (reference sequence). The CDR3 DNA reads TGCAGCGCCTGGAGCAGCTCCTACGAGCAGTACTTC. Amino acids: CSAWSSSYEQYF.

This clonotype showed up many times. The chain combines TRBV5-1 with TRBJ1-6; 7 bases agree with TRBD1. V lost 1 base to trimming and J lost 11 bases; unmatched junction nucleotides: 9. The CDR3 spans 15 residues. Germline CDR1 reads SGHRS; CDR2 reads YFSETQ. The CDR3 loop reads CASSLSSTGTTPLHF. CDR3 DNA sequence: TGCGCCAGCAGCTTGTCCTCGACAGGGACCACACCCCTCCACTTT.

This clonotype was recorded at least ten times. The chain links TRBV6-6 to TRBJ2-5; possibly TRBD2 for D (5 bases). Trimming stripped 2 bases from V and 1 base from J, with 20 bases between. CDR3 length: 18 amino acids. The germline V gene encodes CDR1 MNHNY and CDR2 SVGAGI (reference sequence). CDR3 nucleotides: TGTGCCAGCAGTTACGTTGGGGAGCGTTACTATCTCCAAGAGACCCAGTACTTC. The encoded protein is CASSYVGERYYLQETQYF.

This clonotype was counted many times. The chain is built from TRBV5-1 and TRBJ1-1; D remains ambiguous. This CDR3 is 15 amino acids long. The ends were cut back, 0 bases at V and 1 base at J, with 10 bases in the middle. Germline assignment: CDR1 SGHRS and CDR2 YFSETQ. CDR3 nucleotide sequence: TGCGCCAGCAGCTTGGCCGCGGGTACGAACACTGAAGCTTTCTTT. Protein sequence: CASSLAAGTNTEAFF.

This clonotype has ten or more counts. The V and J genes are TRBV11-2 and TRBJ2-3, with 10 bases identical to TRBD2. The CDR3 is 17 amino acids. The trim removed 5 bases at V and 0 bases at J, leaving 8 bases unmatched. Germline V gene lookup returns CDR1 SGHAT and CDR2 FQNNGV. Here the CDR3 DNA reads TGTGCCAGCAGCAAAGCGGGGGGGCTGACTAGCACAGATACGCAGTATTTT. As protein: CASSKAGGLTSTDTQYF.

This clonotype showed up many times. This sequence joins TRBV18 and TRBJ2-7, with D perhaps TRBD2 (5 bases). This CDR3 spans 15 amino acids. V lost 4 bases to trimming and J lost 6 bases, with 19 bases between them. CDR1 and CDR2 (germline): KGHSH, LQKENI. The CDR3 DNA follows: TGTGCCAGCTCACTGCACGACGGCAGCCTAGCCGAGCAGTACTTC. It yields the protein CASSLHDGSLAEQYF.

This clonotype was seen ten or more times. The V and J genes are TRBV7-2 and TRBJ2-7; TRBD1 might be the D (6 bases). This CDR3 is 16 amino acids long. Trimming left V 6 bases short and J 0 bases short, with 18 bases between. Germline lookup yields CDR1 SGHTA and CDR2 FQGNSA. The CDR3 loop reads CASRGARARSSYEQYF. CDR3 DNA: TGTGCCAGCAGGGGGGCTCGGGCCCGAAGCTCCTACGAGCAGTACTTC.

This clonotype was counted once. The chain couples TRBV5-1 to TRBJ2-3; no firm D call. The germline V gene encodes CDR1 SGHRS and CDR2 YFSETQ. The CDR3 covers 14 residues. V was trimmed by 0 bases and J by 3 bases, leaving 8 bases between them. The CDR3 region has the DNA TGCGCCAGCAGCTTGGCCGTCGGAACAGATACGCAGTATTTT. Translated, it gives CASSLAVGTDTQYF. Supplemented by reference TRBV5-1 and TRBJ2-3, the full variable domain reads KAGVTQTPRYLIKTRGQQVTLSCSPISGHRSVSWYQQTPGQGLQFLFEYFSETQRNKGNFPGRFSGRQFSNSRSEMNVSTLELGDSALYLCASSLAVGTDTQYFGPGTRLTVL.

This clonotype was found many times. The chain carries TRBV12-3 or TRBV12-4 and TRBJ2-2; possibly TRBD2 for D (6 bases). The CDR3 covers 15 residues. V dropped 2 bases and J dropped 2 bases, with 9 bases sitting between them. CDR3 sequence reads: CASSLRGLNTGELFF. In DNA, the CDR3 is TGTGCCAGCAGTTTAAGGGGACTCAACACCGGGGAGCTGTTTTTT.

This clonotype was counted at least ten times. The chain couples TRBV20-1 to TRBJ1-1; a weak D match, TRBD1 (6 bases). CDR3 length equals 14 residues. Germline V gene sequence: CDR1 DFQATT, CDR2 SNEGSKA (reference sequence). V lost 6 bases and J lost 0, with 14 bases in between. CDR3 protein: CSAMNQGMNTEAFF. The CDR3 DNA sequence: TGCAGTGCCATGAATCAGGGGATGAACACTGAAGCTTTCTTT.

This clonotype was seen a handful of times. The J gene is TRBJ1-2, the V gene TRBV20-1; the D is unclear. Germline values: CDR1 DFQATT, CDR2 SNEGSKA (reference sequence). Between the trimmed V and J ends, which lost 6 bases and 5 bases, there was a span of 16 bases. This CDR3 contains 13 residues. CDR3 nucleotides: TGCAGTGCCCACCTTGACGGTGGGTATGGCTACACCTTC. It codes for CSAHLDGGYGYTF.

This clonotype was detected ten times or more. The chain employs TRBV20-1 and TRBJ1-2; no definite D call. Germline V CDR1 and CDR2: DFQATT, SNEGSKA (reference sequence). This CDR3 has 12 residues. With 0 bases removed from V and 6 bases from J, the gap between germline ends came to 8 bases. The CDR3 nucleotides read TGCAGTGCTAGAGATGCGAAGCATGGCTACACCTTC. Encoded protein: CSARDAKHGYTF.

In this sample, this clonotype turned up many times. This chain joins TRBV9 and TRBJ2-5, with TRBD1 matching 7 bases. Germline CDR1 and CDR2: SGDLS and YYNGEE. The CDR3 totals 14 residues. Unmatched junction bases numbered 7, after V lost 4 bases and J lost 4 bases. This CDR3 reads CASSFDQGVETQYF. The CDR3 DNA follows: TGTGCCAGCAGCTTCGACCAGGGGGTAGAGACCCAGTACTTC.

This clonotype was counted ten times or more. This chain uses TRBV5-1 with TRBJ2-7; D might be TRBD1 or TRBD2, each matching 6 bases. Germline V gene data show CDR1 as SGHRS and CDR2 as YFSETQ. V gave up 2 bases and J gave up 2 bases, with 14 bases separating them. This CDR3 contains 15 residues. As DNA, the CDR3 is TGCGCCAGCAGCTTACAGGGAGGATGGGCCTACGAGCAGTACTTC. Translated: CASSLQGGWAYEQYF. The full variable domain, with the rest looked up from reference TRBV5-1 and TRBJ2-7, is KAGVTQTPRYLIKTRGQQVTLSCSPISGHRSVSWYQQTPGQGLQFLFEYFSETQRNKGNFPGRFSGRQFSNSRSEMNVSTLELGDSALYLCASSLQGGWAYEQYFGPGTRLTVT.

In this sample, this clonotype turned up a few times. The V call is TRBV7-2, the J call TRBJ2-1, with TRBD1 matching over 7 bases. The CDR3 has 15 amino acids. CDR1 and CDR2 from the germline V gene are SGHTA and FQGNSA. V gave up 5 bases and J gave up 6 bases; unmatched junction bases: 10. The DNA of the CDR3 is TGTGCCAGCAGCCCGTACAGGGGCGCCTCCAATGAGCAGTTCTTC. It yields the protein CASSPYRGASNEQFF.